Listed below are T cell receptor beta chains from one sample, sequenced in a study of post-analysis software for immune sequencing data. Each CDR3 protein gets one entry after TCRdb re-called the PCR reads with MiXCR. The sample lists 740,000 or so distinct CDR3 sequences, roughly 50% seen once, with over 4% in the top ten. What was sequenced was blood. The receptors shown here come from a girl aged 10 to 17 with multiple sclerosis. The CDR3 runs from the conserved cysteine through the conserved F or W. A D gene is named only where the DNA matches it firmly. Some rows have no size entry. The others give once, few or many, or a class for an expanded clone.

abundance	j_gene	d_gene	v_gene	CDR3aa	CDR3nt
NA	TRBJ2-7	TRBD1	TRBV11-2	CASSRIQGFSYEQYF	TGTGCCAGCAGCCGGATACAGGGGTTCTCCTACGAGCAGTACTTC
few	TRBJ2-6	NA	TRBV4-2	CASSPSFSGANVLTF	TGTGCCAGCAGCCCAAGTTTTTCTGGGGCCAACGTCCTGACTTTC
NA	TRBJ2-7	NA	TRBV5-1	CASSPAGQYYEQYF	TGCGCCAGCAGCCCGGCGGGCCAGTACTACGAGCAGTACTTC
NA	TRBJ1-2	NA	TRBV5-1	CASSSTGWYGYTF	TGCGCCAGCAGCTCGACAGGATGGTATGGCTACACCTTC
NA	TRBJ2-7	NA	TRBV7-9	CASSTTDGSYEQYF	TGTGCCAGCAGCACAACCGACGGCTCCTACGAGCAGTACTTC
few	TRBJ2-7	TRBD1	TRBV5-1	CASSFGTVSSYEQYF	TGCGCCAGCAGCTTCGGGACAGTGAGCTCCTACGAGCAGTACTTC
few	TRBJ1-5	NA	TRBV20-1	CSAGEQGNQPQHF	TGCAGTGCGGGTGAACAGGGCAATCAGCCCCAGCATTTT
NA	TRBJ1-2	NA	TRBV7-6	CASSSRGSGYGYTF	TGTGCCAGCAGCTCACGGGGATCCGGCTATGGCTACACCTTC
NA	TRBJ2-7	NA	TRBV27	CASSLSSWTGIGGPSYEQYF	TGTGCCAGCAGTCTCTCCTCTTGGACAGGTATCGGGGGGCCGAGTTACGAGCAGTACTTC
NA	TRBJ2-6	NA	TRBV5-1	CASSPPPGRYGSGANVLTF	TGCGCCAGCAGCCCACCGCCGGGGCGCTACGGGTCTGGGGCCAACGTCCTGACTTTC
NA	TRBJ2-7	NA	TRBV5-1	CASSLFYASYEQYF	TGCGCCAGCAGCTTGTTTTACGCCTCCTACGAGCAGTACTTC
few	TRBJ1-6	TRBD1	TRBV4-1	CASSQTGQGAKSPLHF	TGCGCCAGCAGCCAAACGGGACAGGGGGCAAAATCACCCCTCCACTTT
NA	TRBJ1-2	NA	TRBV11-2	CASSLNDGYTF	TGTGCCAGCAGCCTCAATGACGGCTACACCTTC
few	TRBJ2-1	NA	TRBV15	CATSRDKSFYNEQFF	TGTGCCACCAGCAGAGACAAAAGTTTTTACAATGAGCAGTTCTTC
NA	TRBJ2-1	NA	TRBV12-3/TRBV12-4	CAGGSGPGSYNEQFF	TGTGCCGGCGGTTCCGGTCCCGGCTCCTACAATGAGCAGTTCTTC
NA	TRBJ2-7	NA	TRBV20-1	CSATGDVYEQYF	TGCAGTGCTACCGGGGACGTGTACGAGCAGTACTTC
NA	TRBJ2-1	TRBD2	TRBV6-5	CASSYVLAGGGEQFF	TGTGCCAGCAGTTACGTTCTAGCGGGAGGGGGTGAGCAGTTCTTC
NA	TRBJ1-1	NA	TRBV29-1	CSVGGRARPTEAFF	TGCAGCGTTGGAGGCAGGGCGCGCCCTACTGAAGCTTTCTTT
NA	TRBJ1-5	NA	TRBV20-1	CSAGYRGTGNQPQHF	TGCAGTGCTGGATATAGAGGAACAGGGAATCAGCCCCAGCATTTT
few	TRBJ2-5	NA	TRBV10-1	CASSESTVLPETQYF	TGCGCCAGCAGTGAGTCGACGGTCCTCCCGGAGACCCAGTACTTC
NA	TRBJ2-3	NA	TRBV3-1	CASSQAQGYGDTQYF	TGTGCCAGCAGCCAAGCACAGGGATATGGAGATACGCAGTATTTT
few	TRBJ2-7	NA	TRBV20-1	CSAPGTLSSYEQYF	TGCAGTGCGCCCGGGACTTTGAGCTCCTACGAGCAGTACTTC
NA	TRBJ1-5	NA	TRBV20-1	CSLHRTDSNQPQHF	TGCAGCCTTCATAGGACGGATAGCAATCAGCCCCAGCATTTT
NA	TRBJ2-1	TRBD2	TRBV10-3	CAISGTSERAGEQFF	TGTGCCATCAGTGGGACTAGCGAGAGGGCCGGCGAGCAGTTCTTC
NA	TRBJ2-2	TRBD1	TRBV12-3/TRBV12-4	CASRVTGGINTGELFF	TGTGCCAGCAGGGTGACAGGGGGCATAAACACCGGGGAGCTGTTTTTT
NA	TRBJ2-1	NA	TRBV12-3/TRBV12-4	CASSLRVGQFF	TGTGCCAGCAGTTTACGAGTAGGGCAGTTCTTC
NA	TRBJ2-1	TRBD1	TRBV12-5	CASGNPGQTYNEQFF	TGTGCTAGTGGTAATCCGGGACAGACCTACAATGAGCAGTTCTTC
few	TRBJ1-2	TRBD1	TRBV12-3/TRBV12-4	CASSPRRQGYGYTF	TGTGCCAGCAGCCCCCGGAGACAGGGGTATGGCTACACCTTC
few	TRBJ2-5	TRBD2	TRBV29-1	CSVDGLAGDQETQYF	TGCAGCGTTGACGGACTAGCGGGGGACCAAGAGACCCAGTACTTC
NA	TRBJ1-5	TRBD1	TRBV15	CATSRVQGADQPQHF	TGTGCCACCAGCAGAGTACAGGGGGCCGATCAGCCCCAGCATTTT
NA	TRBJ2-1	TRBD2	TRBV2	CASAELAEQFF	TGTGCCAGCGCCGAACTAGCGGAGCAGTTCTTC
NA	TRBJ1-5	NA	TRBV12-5	CASGLVPSGLIGQPQHF	TGTGCTAGTGGTTTGGTACCCTCCGGGTTGATCGGTCAGCCCCAGCATTTT
NA	TRBJ2-1	NA	TRBV29-1	CSSSKNNEQFF	TGCAGCTCGAGTAAAAACAATGAGCAGTTCTTC
NA	TRBJ2-7	TRBD2	TRBV3-1	CASSLYAGGPYEQYF	TGTGCCAGCAGCCTGTATGCGGGAGGACCCTACGAGCAGTACTTC
few	TRBJ2-1	TRBD2	TRBV20-1	CSARSLGVQRGDIYNEQFF	TGCAGTGCTAGATCCCTAGGGGTCCAGCGGGGGGATATCTACAATGAGCAGTTCTTC
few	TRBJ2-1	TRBD2	TRBV20-1	CSARPGTSGGAGEQFF	TGCAGTGCTAGACCCGGGACTAGCGGGGGGGCAGGTGAGCAGTTCTTC
NA	TRBJ2-1	TRBD2	TRBV20-1	CSAISPGLAGGYNEQFF	TGCAGTGCTATCAGTCCGGGACTAGCGGGGGGATACAATGAGCAGTTCTTC
few	TRBJ1-5	TRBD1	TRBV20-1	CSARETGQHQPQHF	TGCAGTGCTAGAGAGACGGGACAGCATCAGCCCCAGCATTTT
NA	TRBJ2-5	TRBD2	TRBV3-1	CASSQDPPASGRETQYF	TGTGCCAGCAGCCAAGATCCCCCGGCTAGCGGGAGAGAGACCCAGTACTTC
NA	TRBJ2-3	TRBD2	TRBV14	CASSQDEWTSGGSTGTQYF	TGTGCCAGCAGCCAAGATGAGTGGACTAGCGGGGGCAGCACAGGTACGCAGTATTTT
NA	TRBJ2-3	TRBD2	TRBV12-3/TRBV12-4	CASSPLAGGTDTQYF	TGTGCCAGCAGCCCCCTAGCGGGGGGTACAGATACGCAGTATTTT
NA	TRBJ2-1	NA	TRBV21-1	CASSRARGQGCYNEQFF	TGTGCCAGCAGCCGGGCGCGGGGACAGGGGTGCTACAATGAGCAGTTCTTC
NA	TRBJ2-5	NA	TRBV14	CASRQNTYGEQYF	TGTGCCAGCCGGCAGAACACCTACGGGGAGCAGTACTTC
few	TRBJ2-4	TRBD1	TRBV20-1	CSARADRQDIQYF	TGCAGTGCTAGGGCGGACAGGCAGGACATTCAGTACTTC
NA	TRBJ2-3	TRBD2	TRBV7-9	CASSLDPAGWGTDTQYF	TGTGCCAGCAGCTTAGACCCAGCGGGATGGGGCACAGATACGCAGTATTTT
NA	TRBJ2-1	TRBD2	TRBV6-6	CASSFHVAPGTSDEQFF	TGTGCCAGCAGTTTCCACGTGGCTCCCGGGACTAGCGATGAGCAGTTCTTC
NA	TRBJ2-7	NA	TRBV5-1	CASSLDSDRIYEQYF	TGCGCCAGCAGCTTGGATTCGGACAGAATCTACGAGCAGTACTTC
NA	TRBJ2-5	NA	TRBV29-1	CSVESLVGGTQYF	TGCAGCGTTGAAAGCCTCGTTGGAGGGACCCAGTACTTC
NA	TRBJ2-5	NA	TRBV7-8	CASSSTKSHQETQYF	TGTGCCAGCAGCTCCACAAAGTCCCACCAAGAGACCCAGTACTTC
NA	TRBJ2-7	TRBD1	TRBV5-1	CASSGDRQVDEQYF	TGCGCCAGCAGCGGGGACAGGCAAGTGGACGAGCAGTACTTC
NA	TRBJ2-7	NA	TRBV3-1	CASSPLNVPYEQYF	TGTGCCAGCAGCCCTTTAAACGTGCCCTACGAGCAGTACTTC
NA	TRBJ2-1	TRBD2	TRBV20-1	CSAVFSGRAPGSYNEQFF	TGCAGTGCGGTCTTTAGCGGGAGGGCCCCGGGCTCCTACAATGAGCAGTTCTTC
few	TRBJ2-1	TRBD2	TRBV7-9	CASSLPAGAQFF	TGTGCCAGCAGCTTACCAGCGGGAGCCCAGTTCTTC
NA	TRBJ1-1	NA	TRBV9	CASSVEGRNTEAFF	TGTGCCAGCAGCGTAGAGGGCAGGAACACTGAAGCTTTCTTT
few	TRBJ2-3	NA	TRBV10-3	CAISYSAPDTQYF	TGTGCCATCAGTTATAGCGCTCCAGATACGCAGTATTTT